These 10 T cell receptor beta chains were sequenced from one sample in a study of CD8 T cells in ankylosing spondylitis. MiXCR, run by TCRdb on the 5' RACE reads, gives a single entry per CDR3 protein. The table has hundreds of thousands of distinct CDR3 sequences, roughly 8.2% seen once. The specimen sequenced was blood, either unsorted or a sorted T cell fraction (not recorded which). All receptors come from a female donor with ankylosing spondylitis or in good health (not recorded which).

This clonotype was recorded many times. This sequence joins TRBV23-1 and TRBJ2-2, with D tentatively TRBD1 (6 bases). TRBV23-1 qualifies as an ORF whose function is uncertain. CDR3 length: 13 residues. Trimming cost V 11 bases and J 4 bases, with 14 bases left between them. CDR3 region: CAASETGTGELFF. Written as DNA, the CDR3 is TGCGCCGCATCGGAGACAGGCACCGGGGAGCTGTTTTTT.

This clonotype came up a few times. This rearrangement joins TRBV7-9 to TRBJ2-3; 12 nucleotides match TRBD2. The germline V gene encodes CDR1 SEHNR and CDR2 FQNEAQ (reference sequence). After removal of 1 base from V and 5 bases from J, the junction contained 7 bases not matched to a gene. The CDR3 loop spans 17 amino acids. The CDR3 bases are TGTGCCAGCAGCTTAGGGAAGACTAGCGGGAGAGGAGATACGCAGTATTTT. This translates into CASSLGKTSGRGDTQYF.

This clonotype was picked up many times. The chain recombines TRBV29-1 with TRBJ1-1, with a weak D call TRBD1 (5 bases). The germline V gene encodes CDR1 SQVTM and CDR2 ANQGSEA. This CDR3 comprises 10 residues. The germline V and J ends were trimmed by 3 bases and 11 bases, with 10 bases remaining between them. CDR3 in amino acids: CSVDSRGAFF. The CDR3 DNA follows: TGCAGCGTTGATTCCCGGGGGGCTTTCTTT.

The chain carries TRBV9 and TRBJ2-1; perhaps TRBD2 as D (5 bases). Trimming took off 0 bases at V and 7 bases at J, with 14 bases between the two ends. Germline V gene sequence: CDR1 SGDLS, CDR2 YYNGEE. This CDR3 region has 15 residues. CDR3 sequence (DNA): TGTGCCAGCAGCGTAGGAGGGCGGATGTTTAATGAGCAGTTCTTC. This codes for CASSVGGRMFNEQFF.

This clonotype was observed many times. CDR3 sequence (DNA): TGTGCCAGCAGCTTGGCCCCCAGCTATGAGCAGTTCTTC. The encoded protein is CASSLAPSYEQFF. The chain joins TRBV7-9 to TRBJ2-1; no definite D call. Germline CDR1 SEHNR, CDR2 FQNEAQ (reference sequence). Trimming pared 3 bases from V and 8 bases from J, leaving 11 bases between. This CDR3 spans 13 amino acids.

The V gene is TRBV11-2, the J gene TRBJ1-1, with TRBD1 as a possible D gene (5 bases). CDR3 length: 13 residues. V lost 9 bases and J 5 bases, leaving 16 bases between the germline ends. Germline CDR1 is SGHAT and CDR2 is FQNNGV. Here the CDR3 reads CASSVIRGTEAFF. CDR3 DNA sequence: TGTGCCAGTAGCGTGATAAGGGGAACTGAAGCTTTCTTT. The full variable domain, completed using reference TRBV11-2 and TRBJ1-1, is EAGVAQSPRYKIIEKRQSVAFWCNPISGHATLYWYQQILGQGPKLLIQFQNNGVVDDSQLPKDRFSAERLKGVDSTLKIQPAKLEDSAVYLCASSVIRGTEAFFGQGTRLTVV.

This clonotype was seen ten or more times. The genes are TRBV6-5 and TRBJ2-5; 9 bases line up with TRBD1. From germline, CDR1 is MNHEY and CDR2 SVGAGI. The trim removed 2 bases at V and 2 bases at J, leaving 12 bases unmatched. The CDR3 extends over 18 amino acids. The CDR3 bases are TGTGCCAGCAGTTACAGAGGGGGGACAGGGAACGTTCAAGAGACCCAGTACTTC. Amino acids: CASSYRGGTGNVQETQYF.

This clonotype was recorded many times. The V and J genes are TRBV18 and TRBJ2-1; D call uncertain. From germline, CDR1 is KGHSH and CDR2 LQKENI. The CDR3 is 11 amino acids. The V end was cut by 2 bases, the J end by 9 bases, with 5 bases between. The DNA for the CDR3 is TGTGCCAGCTCACCAGACCTTGAGCAGTTCTTC. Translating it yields CASSPDLEQFF.

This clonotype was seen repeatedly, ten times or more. CDR3 nucleotide sequence: TGTGCCATCCGGGGTGAGAGGCAAGAGACCCAGTACTTC. This gives the protein CAIRGERQETQYF. The chain combines TRBV10-3 with TRBJ2-5, with TRBD2 as a possible D gene (5 bases). V was clipped by 8 bases and J by 2 bases, with 12 bases between them. The CDR3 loop spans 13 amino acids. Germline CDR1 reads ENHRY; CDR2 reads SYGVKD.

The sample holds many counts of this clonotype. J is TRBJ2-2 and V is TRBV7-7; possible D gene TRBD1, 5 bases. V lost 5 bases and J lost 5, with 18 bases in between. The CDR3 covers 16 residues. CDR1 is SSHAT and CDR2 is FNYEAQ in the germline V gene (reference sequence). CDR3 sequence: CASSPGAAWATGELFF. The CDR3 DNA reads TGTGCCAGCAGCCCTGGGGCCGCCTGGGCGACCGGGGAGCTGTTTTTT.